This TCR beta chain was retrieved from a study of regulatory T cells in long-lasting Graves disease. Study-level results: With a small sample size, accuracy may have been reduced. Persistent disease showed a preference for TRBV28, TRBJ1-2 and TRBJ2-5.

Between the trimmed V and J ends, which lost 4 bases and 7 bases, there was a span of 19 bases. The CDR3 has 16 amino acids. Germline CDR1 SEHNR, CDR2 FQNEAQ (reference sequence). Concerning this clonotype itself: The antigen remains unidentified.

Time point given: persistent/refractory GD, antithyroid drugs over 5 years with positive TRAb. PBMCs were the source of the RNA used for TCR sequencing. CDR3-region Arm-PCR and iRepertoire HTBI primers produced the TCR beta libraries. A single record per CDR3 protein comes from TCRdb applying MiXCR to the multiplex PCR reads. The sample holds 400,000 to 500,000 distinct CDR3 sequences, 22% seen once. This clonotype was sampled from a female donor with Graves disease. The J gene is TRBJ1-4, the V gene TRBV7-9; D call uncertain. The material sequenced was peripheral blood mononuclear cells (PBMCs), taken when the disease was refractory, from a patient treated with antithyroid drugs. The CDR3 is CASSSEQAGGGEKLFF. For the CDR3, the DNA is TGTGCCAGCAGCTCGGAACAAGCAGGCGGTGGTGAAAAACTGTTTTTT.